The next 14 T cell receptor beta chains were all read from a single sample in a study of blood T cells in healthy people across ages. For the second PCR, which ran for about 6 to 11 cycles, a sample-barcoded 5' primer and a J-beta primer mix were used. TCRdb re-called the 5' RACE reads with MiXCR, one entry per CDR3 protein. The sample has 650,000 or so distinct CDR3 sequences; around 50% are singletons. The sequencing input was blood. These receptors were obtained from a woman of 80 years or more in good health.

The chain carries TRBV29-1 and TRBJ2-1; D unclear. Germline V lookup: CDR1 SQVTM, CDR2 ANQGSEA. The V and J ends lost 4 bases and 13 bases respectively, with 17 bases between them. The CDR3 has 12 residues. CDR3 loop: CSVVYRPETQFF. For the CDR3, the DNA is TGCAGCGTTGTATATCGTCCGGAGACCCAGTTCTTC.

Comment on this clonotype: A much larger clone differs from this one at a single base, so this may be a read error. V usage is TRBV2 and J usage is TRBJ2-3, with D unclear. Trimming cost V 11 bases and J 2 bases, with 11 bases left between them. Germline V gene sequence: CDR1 SNHLY, CDR2 FYNNEI. CDR3 length: 12 amino acids. CDR3 residues: CAGKRATDTQYF. For the CDR3, the DNA is TGTGCCGGCAAACGGGCCACAGATACGCAGTATTTT.

This clonotype was detected a few times. The chain is built from TRBV7-9 and TRBJ2-6, with D uncertain. From germline, CDR1 is SEHNR and CDR2 FQNEAQ (reference sequence). There are 15 residues in the CDR3. Trimming removed 2 bases from V and 0 bases from J, with 5 bases in between. The CDR3, as DNA: TGTGCCAGCAGCTTATGGGACTCTGGGGCCAACGTCCTGACTTTC. Protein product: CASSLWDSGANVLTF.

This clonotype was seen a few times. The chain uses TRBV28 and TRBJ1-1; possible D gene TRBD1, 6 bases. CDR1 and CDR2 (germline): MDHEN, SYDVKM. V was cut by 8 bases and J by 3 bases, with 7 bases left in between. This CDR3 has 11 residues. The CDR3 loop is CASHRDTEAFF. CDR3 coding DNA: TGTGCCAGCCACAGGGACACTGAAGCTTTCTTT. Based on the CDR3 plus reference TRBV28 and TRBJ1-1, the full variable domain is DVKVTQSSRYLVKRTGEKVFLECVQDMDHENMFWYRQDPGLGLRLIYFSYDVKMKEKGDIPEGYSVSREKKERFSLILESASTNQTSMYLCASHRDTEAFFGQGTRLTVV.

This chain connects TRBV12-3 or TRBV12-4 to TRBJ2-6, with D possibly matching TRBD2 (7 bases). V was trimmed by 2 bases and J by 4 bases, leaving 15 bases between them. This CDR3 contains 17 residues. In DNA, the CDR3 is TGTGCCAGCAGTTTACCGAAGGGGGGGATGGGGGCCAACGTCCTGACTTTC. It is translated as CASSLPKGGMGANVLTF.

This clonotype was picked up many times. The chain couples TRBV9 to TRBJ1-2, with D maybe TRBD1 (5 bases). Trimming pared 3 bases from V and 12 bases from J, leaving 15 bases between. This CDR3 has 12 residues. CDR1 is SGDLS, CDR2 YYNGEE, per germline. The CDR3 sequence: CASSATGLPHTF. In DNA, the CDR3 is TGTGCCAGCAGCGCCACAGGACTACCCCACACCTTC.

This clonotype has a single count. The chain recombines TRBV5-4 with TRBJ2-5; D not resolved. CDR3 length: 15 amino acids. Trimming took 2 bases from V and 2 from J, leaving 13 bases between them. The germline V gene has CDR1 SGHNT and CDR2 YYREEE (reference sequence). CDR3 bases: TGTGCCAGCAGCTTTGGCAGAATTGGGCAAGAGACCCAGTACTTC. As protein: CASSFGRIGQETQYF.

V gene TRBV7-3 combines with J gene TRBJ2-3, with a tentative D call TRBD2 (6 bases). The V end was cut by 5 bases, the J end by 9 bases, with 18 bases between. Germline V gene data show CDR1 as SGHTA and CDR2 as FQGTGA. The CDR3 runs to 14 residues. CDR3 bases: TGTGCCAGCAGCCCCCGGGACCGTGGAGGGACGCAGTATTTT. This translates into CASSPRDRGGTQYF.

Note on this clonotype: This may be a read error, as it is one base from a much larger clone. This sequence joins TRBV29-1 and TRBJ2-1, with TRBD1 identical over 8 bases. The CDR3 loop spans 16 amino acids. Germline CDR1 reads SQVTM; CDR2 reads ANQGSEA. The trim removed 4 bases at V and 8 bases at J, leaving 16 bases unmatched. The CDR3 DNA sequence: TGCAGCGTTGTTTGCGGTCAGGCAGGGGGCTGGGATGAGCAGTTCTTC. Its translation: CSVVCGQAGGWDEQFF.

About this clonotype: A much larger clonotype is one base distant, so this may be a read error. The V and J genes are TRBV5-1 and TRBJ2-1; TRBD2 is a possible D gene (5 bases). The J call may be wrong; the DNA end is better matched by TRBJ2-7. This CDR3 spans 16 amino acids. The germline CDR1 and CDR2 sequences are SGHRS and YFSETQ. The chain's CDR3 is CASSRLASSSYNEQYF. The CDR3 nucleotides read TGCGCCAGCAGCCGTTTAGCGTCAAGCTCCTACAATGAGCAGTACTTC.

The V and J genes are TRBV6-2 or TRBV6-3 and TRBJ1-5; 7 bases align to TRBD1. The CDR3 length is 15 residues. Germline V gene lookup returns CDR1 MNHEY and CDR2 SVGEGT. J gave up 6 bases and V 5 bases, and 10 bases lay outside the gene matches. The CDR3 DNA is TGTGCCAGCAGTGCAACAACAGGGGTCAGTCAGCCCCAGCATTTT. Residues: CASSATTGVSQPQHF.

The table lists this clonotype with many counts. The chain's CDR3 is CASSYGGRRETQYF. CDR3 coding DNA: TGTGCCAGCAGTTACGGCGGGAGGAGAGAGACCCAGTACTTC. The chain combines TRBV6-5 with TRBJ2-5; 8 bases align to TRBD2. With V trimmed by 2 bases and J by 4 bases, 3 bases remained unmatched. From germline, CDR1 is MNHEY and CDR2 SVGAGI. The CDR3 extends over 14 amino acids.

This clonotype was seen only a few times. The chain employs TRBV24-1 and TRBJ2-1; 8 positions match TRBD1. The CDR3 contains 16 residues. Germline V CDR1 and CDR2: KGHDR, SFDVKD. Trimming at V came to 3 bases and at J to 6 bases, leaving 9 bases not matched to a gene. CDR3 residues: CATSDGDRGFRNEQFF. The CDR3 bases are TGTGCCACCAGTGATGGAGACAGGGGATTTCGCAATGAGCAGTTCTTC.

This clonotype was recorded only once. This chain joins TRBV27 and TRBJ1-6, with D unresolved. CDR3 length: 17 residues. Germline CDR1 MNHEY, CDR2 SMNVEV (reference sequence). V was trimmed by 5 bases and J by 2 bases, leaving 16 bases between them. In DNA, the CDR3 is TGTGCCAGCAGTCCATCCTCGGGTCTCGCCTATAATTCACCCCTCCACTTT. This codes for CASSPSSGLAYNSPLHF.